The clone carrying this T cell receptor beta chain was seen a few times. Its target is unknown. Germline loops: CDR1 SGHTA, CDR2 FQGNSA. V lost 6 bases to trimming and J lost 1 base, with 21 bases between them. This CDR3 spans 17 amino acids. The sample originates from a study of T cell repertoires in cytomegalovirus infection. Looking at the study overall: Well-studied HLA-B-restricted CMV epitopes were used in the study alongside recently identified HLA-C-restricted ones. CMV infection plus the matching HLA type was flagged by public TCR beta signatures. Points from the study as a whole: Using cumulative public TCR beta family frequency, the authors identified those who carried CMV together with the relevant HLA. The ex vivo response showed dominance by HLA-C-restricted CMV-specific TCR beta clonotypes.

TCRdb processed the reads anew with MiXCR; each CDR3 protein has one entry. This sample yields about 770,000 distinct CDR3 sequences, of which under 35% are seen a single time; around 13% belongs to the top ten. The rearrangement joins TRBV7-2 to TRBJ1-1; perhaps TRBD1 as D (6 bases). This TCR was sampled from a human donor in good health (CMV status not recorded). Some clones in this sample may be carry-over from other donors' samples. Sequencing used cultured CD8+ T cells from PBMCs, obtained from culture after CMV antigen stimulation. CDR3 nucleotides: TGTGCCAGCAGGTCTTGGGACAAGGGGCCTAAGAACACTGAAGCTTTCTTT. Encoded protein: CASRSWDKGPKNTEAFF.